This TCR beta chain was sequenced during a study of T cells in Graves' hyperthyroidism and ophthalmopathy. The sample holds many counts of this clonotype. This CDR3 spans 11 amino acids. Germline assignment: CDR1 MDHEN and CDR2 SYDVKM. V lost 6 bases and J 6 bases, leaving 9 bases between the germline ends. Authors of the study amplified TCR beta CDR3 regions from RNA transcripts. TCR CDR3 underwent first-round RT-PCR with the HTBI primer set. TCRdb re-derived calls from the multiplex PCR reads in MiXCR, one entry per CDR3 protein. The sample lists approximately 510,000 distinct CDR3 sequences; around 20% were seen once.

The sequence derives from a man aged 18 to 29 with Graves' hyperthyroidism. This rearrangement joins TRBV28 to TRBJ2-7; D is possibly TRBD2 (5 bases). Sequencing was done on a sample of blood. Here the CDR3 DNA reads TGTGCCAGCAGCTTGAGGGTCGAGCAGTACTTC. Its protein is CASSLRVEQYF.